The 17 T cell receptor beta chains presented below share a single source sample, sequenced in a study of blood T cell repertoires in COVID-19. The protocol was immunoSEQ multiplex PCR, while the TCRdb copy is restricted to in-frame clones and leaves out a portion. The sample lists under 300,000 clones; 86% were seen once. The sample taken for sequencing was peripheral blood. These receptors came from an older man with acute or convalescent COVID-19.

The chain is built from TRBV15 and TRBJ1-3; no clear D gene. Trimming shortened V by 4 bases and J by 0 bases, and 10 bases separated the two germline ends. There are 15 residues in the CDR3. Germline V gives CDR1 LNHNV, CDR2 YYDKDF (reference sequence). DNA for the CDR3: TGTGCCACCAGCAAATTTGGAGACTCTGGAAACACCATATATTTT. Protein: CATSKFGDSGNTIYF.

The chain couples TRBV4-1 to TRBJ1-1; D gene ambiguous. The CDR3 has 14 amino acids. CDR1 is MGHRA and CDR2 is YSYEKL in the germline V gene. V lost 4 bases and J 0 bases, leaving 9 bases between the germline ends. The CDR3 protein is CASSLSQLNTEAFF. The CDR3, as DNA: TGCGCCAGCAGCCTCTCACAGTTGAACACTGAAGCTTTCTTT.

V and J are TRBV5-1 and TRBJ2-3; TRBD2 might be the D (6 bases). The CDR3 length is 15 residues. The V gene lost 0 bases and the J gene lost 4 bases, with 12 bases spanning the gap. Germline V lookup: CDR1 SGHRS, CDR2 YFSETQ. CDR3 coding DNA: TGCGCCAGCAGCTTGGGGGCGACTAGGTCAGATACGCAGTATTTT. It is translated as CASSLGATRSDTQYF.

CDR3: CASSSSSGGLGTQYF. The CDR3 DNA reads TGTGCCAGCAGCTCTTCTAGCGGGGGCCTGGGGACCCAGTACTTC. This sequence joins TRBV7-2 and TRBJ2-5; 10 nucleotides match TRBD2. The CDR3 is 15 residues long. Trimming took 4 bases from V and 7 from J; bases not matched to a gene: 9. CDR1 and CDR2 (germline): SGHTA, FQGNSA. The full variable domain, with the rest looked up from reference TRBV7-2 and TRBJ2-5, is GAGVSQSPSNKVTEKGKDVELRCDPISGHTALYWYRQSLGQGLEFLIYFQGNSAPDKSGLPSDRFSAERTGGSVSTLTIQRTQQEDSAVYLCASSSSSGGLGTQYFGPGTRLLVL.

This sequence joins TRBV19 and TRBJ2-5; 12 bases match TRBD2. The CDR3 has 15 residues. The V gene end was trimmed by 5 bases and the J gene end by 5 bases; junction bases not matched to a gene: 6. CDR1 LNHDA and CDR2 SQIVND come from the germline V gene (reference sequence). CDR3 sequence: CASSSGTSGLETQYF. The CDR3 DNA sequence: TGTGCCAGTAGTTCCGGGACTAGCGGGCTGGAGACCCAGTACTTC.

V and J are TRBV6-2 or TRBV6-3 and TRBJ1-2; 7 bases match TRBD1. Germline CDR1 and CDR2: MNHEY and SVGEGT. This CDR3 spans 14 amino acids. Trimming removed 6 bases from V and 4 bases from J; junction bases left unmatched: 8. The DNA for the CDR3 is TGTGCCAGCAGCGCGGAGGGACAGCTCTATGGCTACACCTTC. Its translation is CASSAEGQLYGYTF.

The chain's CDR3 is CASTEGGNTNEKLFF. CDR3 DNA: TGTGCCAGCACGGAGGGAGGGAACACTAATGAAAAACTGTTTTTT. The chain carries TRBV28 and TRBJ1-4, with D unresolved. In germline, CDR1 is MDHEN, CDR2 SYDVKM. This CDR3 has 15 amino acids. The ends were cut back, 7 bases at V and 2 bases at J, with 14 bases in the middle.

This clone was seen only once. The chain couples TRBV18 to TRBJ1-5; D is possibly TRBD1 (5 bases). The V end lost 4 bases, the J end lost 5 bases, and 15 bases lay between the germline ends. Germline V gene data show CDR1 as KGHSH and CDR2 as LQKENI. This CDR3 is 15 amino acids long. The CDR3 DNA follows: TGTGCCAGCTCACTGGACCCAGGAGGGGATCAGCCCCAGCATTTT. Translating gives CASSLDPGGDQPQHF.

This clone was detected only a few times. The genes are TRBV5-4 and TRBJ1-5; 9 bases line up with TRBD1. V lost 3 bases and J lost 1; bases outside the gene matches: 2. This CDR3 contains 15 residues. Germline V CDR1 and CDR2: SGHNT, YYREEE (reference sequence). CDR3 DNA sequence: TGTGCCAGCAGCTCAGGGACAGGGAGCAATCAGCCCCAGCATTTT. Amino acid sequence: CASSSGTGSNQPQHF.

The rearrangement joins TRBV19 to TRBJ2-3; D unclear. This CDR3 region has 15 residues. The ends were cut back, 3 bases at V and 2 bases at J, with 12 bases in the middle. Germline CDR1 and CDR2: LNHDA and SQIVND (reference sequence). The CDR3 coding sequence is TGTGCCAGTAGTATTAGAGGCTCCTTCACAGATACGCAGTATTTT. Amino acid sequence: CASSIRGSFTDTQYF.

The chain joins TRBV19 to TRBJ2-7; 7 bases match TRBD1. Germline V gene data show CDR1 as LNHDA and CDR2 as SQIVND (reference sequence). Trimming removed 0 bases from V and 2 bases from J; junction bases left unmatched: 4. CDR3 length equals 15 residues. This CDR3 is CASSIEGTVTYEQYF. The CDR3 region has the DNA TGTGCCAGTAGTATAGAGGGGACAGTTACCTACGAGCAGTACTTC.

The chain links TRBV6-6 to TRBJ1-1; TRBD1 aligns across 9 bases. This CDR3 comprises 15 residues. CDR1 is MNHNY, CDR2 SVGAGI, per germline (reference sequence). The ends lost 1 base at V and 4 bases at J; junction bases unmatched: 4. CDR3 coding DNA: TGTGCCAGCAGTTACTTACAGGGGGCGCGCACTGAAGCTTTCTTT. This codes for CASSYLQGARTEAFF.

The chain links TRBV27 to TRBJ1-2; D ambiguous. V lost 4 bases and J 0 bases, leaving 15 bases between the germline ends. CDR1 and CDR2 from the germline V gene are MNHEY and SMNVEV (reference sequence). CDR3 length equals 16 residues. CDR3: CASSSTPGGANYGYTF. In DNA, the CDR3 is TGTGCCAGCAGTTCTACCCCGGGCGGGGCTAACTATGGCTACACCTTC.

This clone came up a few times. The rearrangement uses TRBV19 and TRBJ1-1; D is undetermined. The CDR3 spans 14 residues. V was clipped by 3 bases and J by 4 bases, with 12 bases between them. Germline values: CDR1 LNHDA, CDR2 SQIVND (reference sequence). The DNA of the CDR3 is TGTGCCAGTAGTATGGGAGGGCGGGTCACTGAAGCTTTCTTT. Amino acid sequence: CASSMGGRVTEAFF.

The table lists this clone with a count of one. V is TRBV3-1 (or the pseudogene TRBV3-2) and J is TRBJ1-1; D perhaps matches TRBD1 (5 bases). The CDR3 has 13 residues. CDR1 is LGHDT, CDR2 YNNKEL, per germline (reference sequence). V dropped 5 bases and J dropped 5 bases, with 12 bases sitting between them. CDR3 sequence reads: CASSSRRGTEAFF. The CDR3 DNA sequence: TGTGCCAGCAGCTCAAGAAGGGGAACTGAAGCTTTCTTT.

The rearrangement uses TRBV3-1 (or the pseudogene TRBV3-2) and TRBJ1-4; possibly TRBD1 for D (5 bases). Germline CDR1 is LGHDT and CDR2 is YNNKEL (reference sequence). This CDR3 has 14 residues. The ends were cut back, 4 bases at V and 8 bases at J, with 14 bases in the middle. CDR3 DNA sequence: TGTGCCAGCAGCCCCCTGCAGGGCCACGAAAAACTGTTTTTT. Residues: CASSPLQGHEKLFF.

V and J are TRBV28 and TRBJ1-2; the D gene is possibly TRBD1 (6 bases). Trimming took off 11 bases at V and 4 bases at J, with 20 bases between the two ends. The CDR3 has 14 residues. CDR1 and CDR2 from the germline V gene are MDHEN and SYDVKM. In DNA form, the CDR3 reads TGTGCCGGAGGGGGGGGTGAGGTCTTCTATGGCTACACCTTC. This codes for CAGGGGEVFYGYTF.